This TCR beta chain originates from a study of cytomegalovirus exposure and HLA in healthy donors. The CDR3 loop spans 14 amino acids. Germline CDR1 reads SGHRS; CDR2 reads YFSETQ. V was clipped by 1 base and J by 3 bases, with 10 bases between them. Primers for the PCR totalled 60 Vbeta and 13 Jbeta. TCRdb's copy holds only in-frame clones and misses some; the assay was immunoSEQ multiplex PCR. The sample's table shows 130,000 or so clones. This receptor was obtained from a woman between 35 and 50 years old in good health and CMV-seronegative. The V gene is TRBV5-1, the J gene TRBJ1-1; a possible D gene is TRBD1 (5 bases). Sequenced sample: PBMCs. Here the CDR3 reads CASSLTGSDTEAFF. In DNA form, the CDR3 reads TGCGCCAGCAGCTTGACAGGATCGGACACTGAAGCTTTCTTT.